Following are 19 T cell receptor beta chains from one sample sequenced in a study of cytomegalovirus exposure and HLA in healthy donors (dated by TCRdb to 2016 to 2017). The library was built by means of the immunoSEQ multiplex PCR assay. The multiplex PCR relied on a mix of 60 forward primers for TCR Vbeta segments and 13 reverse primers for TCR Jbeta segments. What TCRdb holds here is the immuneACCESS table cut down to in-frame rearrangements. Part of the clones is not present; checked against another copy, under half of the missing clones reflect an unresolved V gene, and the others are unexplained. Within this sample are 90,000 to 120,000 clones, with roughly 80% of them counted one time only. 2% to 2.5% of the sample rests with the top ten. The specimen was PBMCs. These TCRs come from a man under 40 in good health and CMV-seronegative.

As regards this clone: A read error may account for a junction end that differs from germline. This chain connects TRBV7-7 to TRBJ2-5; 8 bases line up with TRBD2. Germline loops: CDR1 SSHAT, CDR2 FNYEAQ (reference sequence). This CDR3 comprises 15 residues. The CDR3 region is CASRQGLGGGETQYF. The CDR3 region has the DNA TGTGCTAGCAGGCAGGGACTAGGAGGTGGAGAGACCCAGTACTTC.

The V and J genes are TRBV28 and TRBJ2-6; 7 bases are shared with TRBD2. Germline values: CDR1 MDHEN, CDR2 SYDVKM. The junction had 7 bases not matched to a gene; V was cut back by 2 bases and J by 3 bases. CDR3 length: 17 amino acids. CDR3 DNA: TGTGCCAGCAGTTTACGACTACCGGGGGGTGGGGCCAACGTCCTGACTTTC. Protein sequence: CASSLRLPGGGANVLTF.

V gene TRBV11-2 combines with J gene TRBJ2-5; D is uncertain. V lost 5 bases and J 1 base, leaving 11 bases between the germline ends. The germline V gene encodes CDR1 SGHAT and CDR2 FQNNGV. The CDR3 length is 14 residues. CDR3 DNA sequence: TGTGCCAGCAGCCCTAGTAACTTCCAAGAGACCCAGTACTTC. Its translation: CASSPSNFQETQYF.

V is TRBV27 and J is TRBJ2-5; D is possibly TRBD2 (7 bases). This CDR3 spans 13 amino acids. Per the germline V gene, CDR1 is MNHEY and CDR2 is SMNVEV (reference sequence). V was pared by 6 bases and J by 5 bases, with 13 bases between. In DNA, the CDR3 is TGTGCCAGCAGGCGGGGGCCCGAGGAGACCCAGTACTTC. Its protein is CASRRGPEETQYF.

This clone was seen only a few times. The CDR3 DNA reads as TGTGCCTGGAGTGTACTAATGAACACTGAAGCTTTCTTT. Protein product: CAWSVLMNTEAFF. This rearrangement joins TRBV30 to TRBJ1-1; D gene uncertain. V was trimmed by 0 bases and J by 0 bases, leaving 5 bases between them. This CDR3 region has 13 residues. Germline assignment: CDR1 GTSNPN and CDR2 SVGIG (reference sequence).

The chain links TRBV19 to TRBJ2-1, with TRBD2 identical over 7 bases. Germline V gene sequence: CDR1 LNHDA, CDR2 SQIVND (reference sequence). The CDR3 spans 12 residues. The CDR3 sequence is CGAGERRNEQFF. CDR3 nucleotide sequence: TGTGGCGCGGGGGAACGGCGGAATGAGCAGTTCTTC.

The chain employs TRBV10-1 and TRBJ2-1; 14 nucleotides align to TRBD2. V lost 5 bases, J lost 7 bases, and 4 bases stayed unmatched. Looked up from germline, CDR1 is WNHNN and CDR2 is SYGVQD (reference sequence). The CDR3 is made up of 15 amino acids. Written as DNA, the CDR3 is TGCGCCAGCAGTTTGACTAGCGGGGGGGCGAATGAGCAGTTCTTC. Amino acid sequence: CASSLTSGGANEQFF.

The chain joins TRBV7-9 to TRBJ1-1; 7 bases line up with TRBD1. Trimming at V came to 6 bases and at J to 7 bases, leaving 8 bases not matched to a gene. The CDR3 extends over 13 amino acids. Germline CDR1 SEHNR, CDR2 FQNEAQ (reference sequence). DNA for the CDR3: TGTGCCAGCAGAGGGGCGGGACAGTTTGAAGCTTTCTTT. Protein sequence: CASRGAGQFEAFF. The full variable domain, in which reference TRBV7-9 and TRBJ1-1 provide the parts outside the CDR3, is DTGVSQNPRHKITKRGQNVTFRCDPISEHNRLYWYRQTLGQGPEFLTYFQNEAQLEKSRLLSDRFSAERPKGSFSTLEIQRTEQGDSAMYLCASRGAGQFEAFFGQGTRLTVV.

The V call is TRBV11-2, the J call TRBJ1-2, with D unclear. CDR3 length: 14 amino acids. The V gene lost 3 bases and the J gene lost 8 bases, with 16 bases spanning the gap. Looked up from germline, CDR1 is SGHAT and CDR2 is FQNNGV. CDR3 amino acids: CASSFFGGLGGYTF. CDR3 bases: TGTGCCAGCAGCTTTTTTGGAGGGCTGGGAGGCTACACCTTC.

The V and J genes are TRBV18 and TRBJ1-4; perhaps TRBD1 as D (5 bases). Trimming stripped 3 bases from V and 0 bases from J, with 8 bases between. Germline assignment: CDR1 KGHSH and CDR2 LQKENI. The CDR3 length is 15 residues. CDR3 loop: CASSPTGATNEKLFF. The CDR3 bases are TGTGCCAGCTCACCGACGGGGGCAACTAATGAAAAACTGTTTTTT.

V gene TRBV6-1 combines with J gene TRBJ2-7; D remains unclear. From germline, CDR1 is MNHNS and CDR2 SASEGT. This CDR3 spans 11 amino acids. Trimming shortened V by 8 bases and J by 7 bases, and 12 bases separated the two germline ends. The CDR3 loop is CASGRTEEQYF. DNA of the CDR3: TGTGCCAGCGGTCGTACAGAGGAGCAGTACTTC.

V gene TRBV23-1 combines with J gene TRBJ1-5, with a weak D call TRBD1 (5 bases). TRBV23-1 is labeled an ORF, and its function is uncertain. This CDR3 spans 17 amino acids. The germline V and J ends were trimmed by 5 bases and 0 bases, with 17 bases remaining between them. As DNA, the CDR3 is TGCGCCAGCAGTTCACCCTTCCCCGGACATAGCAATCAGCCCCAGCATTTT. Encoded protein: CASSSPFPGHSNQPQHF.

The rearrangement uses TRBV2 and TRBJ2-1, with a weak D call TRBD1 (5 bases). Germline V lookup: CDR1 SNHLY, CDR2 FYNNEI. Trimming stripped 4 bases from V and 9 bases from J, with 13 bases between. CDR3 length: 13 amino acids. CDR3 amino acids: CASSGQPHAEQFF. The CDR3 DNA follows: TGTGCCAGCAGTGGACAGCCCCATGCTGAGCAGTTCTTC.

The gene calls are TRBV14 and TRBJ1-2, with D uncertain. Trimming removed 4 bases from V and 6 bases from J, with 12 bases in between. CDR1 and CDR2 (germline): SGHDN, FVKESK. There are 13 residues in the CDR3. The CDR3 sequence is CASSLLAGNGYTF. In DNA form, the CDR3 reads TGTGCCAGCAGCCTACTGGCGGGGAATGGCTACACCTTC.

V is TRBV27 and J is TRBJ2-7; TRBD2 is a possible D gene (7 bases). There are 13 residues in the CDR3. Trimming shortened V by 4 bases and J by 6 bases, and 13 bases separated the two germline ends. Germline V gene data show CDR1 as MNHEY and CDR2 as SMNVEV (reference sequence). In DNA, the CDR3 is TGTGCCAGCAGTTGGGTGGGGGGGCCCGAGCAGTACTTC. Amino acids: CASSWVGGPEQYF.

The chain has TRBV19 and TRBJ1-5; D ambiguous. Trimming cost V 1 base and J 4 bases, with 11 bases left between them. Germline-derived CDR1 and CDR2 are LNHDA and SQIVND (reference sequence). The CDR3 covers 15 residues. In nucleotides, the CDR3 is TGTGCCAGTAGTATAGGGGTCCCCAGGAATCAGCCCCAGCATTTT. The encoded protein is CASSIGVPRNQPQHF.

The genes are TRBV6-5 and TRBJ1-2, with D perhaps TRBD1 (6 bases). CDR3 length: 12 residues. The germline V and J ends were trimmed by 11 bases and 7 bases, with 17 bases remaining between them. Germline V gives CDR1 MNHEY, CDR2 SVGAGI. DNA of the CDR3: TGTGCCGCAGCGGGGGGGGCCGCTGGCTACACCTTC. Its translation: CAAAGGAAGYTF.

This clone was seen a few times. The chain recombines TRBV5-1 with TRBJ2-5; unclear D gene. Trimming pared 2 bases from V and 1 base from J, leaving 6 bases between. The CDR3 is 13 residues long. The V gene's germline CDR1 is SGHRS and CDR2 YFSETQ. DNA for the CDR3: TGCGCCAGCAGCTTTACCAGCCAAGAGACCCAGTACTTC. Its protein is CASSFTSQETQYF.

The rearrangement joins TRBV5-1 to TRBJ1-2; 12 positions match TRBD1. Germline V gene data show CDR1 as SGHRS and CDR2 as YFSETQ. The CDR3 contains 12 residues. J gave up 8 bases and V 4 bases, and 0 bases lay outside the gene matches. The CDR3 protein is CASSGTGGGYTF. DNA for the CDR3: TGCGCCAGCAGCGGGACAGGGGGCGGCTACACCTTC.